The present TCR beta chain was sequenced within a study of T cells after yellow fever vaccination. Study background: When fractions had low cell numbers, they were prepared with SMART-Seq v4 Ultra Low Input.

TCRdb processed the 5' RACE reads anew with MiXCR; each CDR3 protein has one entry. The sample yields 360,000 or so distinct CDR3 sequences, about 9.9% seen once. Study-wide findings and caveats: Most primary-vaccination clones reappeared after the booster (about 96% CD4, more than 70% CD8).

This clonotype was recorded many times. What it binds is unknown. The ends lost 5 bases at V and 3 bases at J; junction bases unmatched: 3. Germline V gene sequence: CDR1 SEHNR, CDR2 FQNEAQ (reference sequence). The CDR3 is 13 amino acids. The TCR was taken from a man between 18 and 35 years old who received the YFV17D yellow fever vaccine. The sample in question was PBMCs, obtained on the day of the first yellow fever vaccination. V gene TRBV7-9 combines with J gene TRBJ2-5; 7 nucleotides align to TRBD2. CDR3 in DNA: TGTGCCAGCAGCCCTAGCGGAGAAGAGACCCAGTACTTC. Translating it yields CASSPSGEETQYF.